What follows are 24 T cell receptor beta chains derived from one specimen sequenced in a study of T cells in Graves' hyperthyroidism and ophthalmopathy. Amplification of TCR beta CDR3 regions was performed using RNA transcripts as template. The HTBI primer set was used in a first-round RT-PCR of the TCR CDR3. TCRdb re-analysed the multiplex PCR reads in MiXCR, keeping a single row per CDR3 protein. The table shows around 200,000 distinct CDR3 sequences, with 15% to 20% occurring only once. Source material: blood. These receptors were collected from a woman aged 50 to 65 with Graves' hyperthyroidism.

In this sample, this clonotype turned up many times. The V call is TRBV19, the J call TRBJ2-1; the match to TRBD1 covers 7 bases. This CDR3 region has 15 residues. The V segment lost 5 bases and the J segment 10 bases; nucleotides outside the gene matches: 14. Germline V gene sequence: CDR1 LNHDA, CDR2 SQIVND (reference sequence). CDR3 DNA sequence: TGTGCCAGTAGTGCGCGCGGCGACAGGGTGAGAGAGCAGTTCTTC. Residues: CASSARGDRVREQFF. The variable domain in full, with the rest retrieved from reference TRBV19 and TRBJ2-1, is DGGITQSPKYLFRKEGQNVTLSCEQNLNHDAMYWYRQDPGQGLRLIYYSQIVNDFQKGDIAEGYSVSREKKESFPLTVTSAQKNPTAFYLCASSARGDRVREQFFGPGTRLTVL.

The chain is built from TRBV11-1 and TRBJ2-1; the D gene is possibly TRBD2 (6 bases). The germline V and J ends were trimmed by 0 bases and 6 bases, with 9 bases remaining between them. Germline loops: CDR1 SGHAT, CDR2 FQDESV (reference sequence). The CDR3 consists of 14 residues. The CDR3 reads CASSLALASNEQFF. In nucleotides, the CDR3 is TGTGCCAGCAGCTTAGCACTAGCTTCCAATGAGCAGTTCTTC.

The table lists this clonotype with many counts. This sequence joins TRBV12-3 or TRBV12-4 and TRBJ2-1, with TRBD1 identical over 10 bases. After removal of 5 bases from V and 7 bases from J, the junction contained 8 bases not matched to a gene. The CDR3 spans 15 residues. CDR3 DNA sequence: TGTGCCAGCAGTAGACAGGGGGCTTATGGAAATGAGCAGTTCTTC. This gives the protein CASSRQGAYGNEQFF.

There are many counts of this clonotype. The rearrangement links TRBV19 to TRBJ1-2; tentatively, D is TRBD1 (5 bases). Germline-derived CDR1 and CDR2 are LNHDA and SQIVND (reference sequence). Trimming removed 8 bases at V and 8 bases at J, with 12 bases between. The length of the CDR3 is 11 residues. CDR3 protein: CASHFDRGYTF. CDR3 nucleotide sequence: TGTGCCAGTCATTTCGACAGAGGCTACACCTTC.

This clonotype was recorded at least ten times. The chain recombines TRBV11-2 with TRBJ2-3; D is uncertain. V lost 3 bases and J 2 bases, leaving 9 bases between the germline ends. Germline assignment: CDR1 SGHAT and CDR2 FQNNGV. The CDR3 spans 14 residues. CDR3 protein: CASSFNTATDTQYF. The CDR3 region has the DNA TGTGCCAGCAGCTTTAATACAGCCACAGATACGCAGTATTTT.

This clonotype was found many times. The chain joins TRBV11-3 to TRBJ2-5; D possibly corresponds to TRBD1 (6 bases). Trimming shortened V by 1 base and J by 1 base, and 16 bases separated the two germline ends. The CDR3 totals 17 residues. The germline V gene encodes CDR1 SGHNT and CDR2 YENEEA. The CDR3: CASSLGRMDRSQETQYF. The CDR3 bases are TGTGCCAGCAGCTTAGGGCGGATGGACAGATCCCAAGAGACCCAGTACTTC.

Many counts were recorded for this clonotype. The V gene is TRBV19, the J gene TRBJ1-2, with TRBD1 matching 9 bases. The length of the CDR3 is 10 residues. Germline V gene sequence: CDR1 LNHDA, CDR2 SQIVND (reference sequence). The CDR3 is CRGDRDGYTF. CDR3 nucleotides: TGTAGAGGGGACAGGGATGGCTACACCTTC.

This clonotype has at least ten counts. The chain carries TRBV27 and TRBJ1-1; no clear D gene. There are 14 residues in the CDR3. Trimming pared 3 bases from V and 5 bases from J, leaving 13 bases between. CDR1 and CDR2 (germline): MNHEY, SMNVEV (reference sequence). This chain's CDR3 is CASSFSPVGTEAFF. CDR3 in DNA: TGTGCCAGCAGTTTTTCCCCCGTGGGGACTGAAGCTTTCTTT.

This clonotype was picked up many times. The chain employs TRBV2 and TRBJ1-2, with D maybe TRBD1 (5 bases). The length of the CDR3 is 14 residues. CDR1 and CDR2 (germline): SNHLY, FYNNEI. The V gene lost 7 bases and the J gene lost 1 base, with 13 bases spanning the gap. The CDR3 is CASNKEQVNYGYTF. In nucleotides, the CDR3 is TGTGCCAGCAACAAGGAACAGGTTAACTATGGCTACACCTTC.

This clonotype was picked up many times. The rearrangement joins TRBV10-3 to TRBJ2-3, with 9 bases identical to TRBD2. The CDR3 is 12 residues long. Germline loops: CDR1 ENHRY, CDR2 SYGVKD. The CDR3 region is CGTSETTDTQYF. The CDR3 DNA sequence: TGTGGGACTAGCGAGACCACAGATACGCAGTATTTT.

This clonotype was found many times. The gene calls are TRBV18 and TRBJ2-1, with D perhaps TRBD2 (6 bases). Germline V gene data show CDR1 as KGHSH and CDR2 as LQKENI. The CDR3 totals 15 residues. V dropped 1 base and J dropped 7 bases, with 14 bases sitting between them. The CDR3 spells CASSPLGGSGNEQFF. CDR3 DNA sequence: TGTGCCAGCTCACCACTCGGGGGATCGGGGAATGAGCAGTTCTTC.

This clonotype was recorded once. V gene TRBV7-3 combines with J gene TRBJ2-2; a possible D gene is TRBD1 (5 bases). Per the germline V gene, CDR1 is SGHTA and CDR2 is FQGTGA. CDR3 length: 18 amino acids. Trimming removed 1 base from V and 4 bases from J, with 19 bases in between. The CDR3: CASSLRVGQGFGTGELFF. The DNA of the CDR3 is TGTGCCAGCAGCTTAAGAGTGGGGCAGGGATTCGGCACCGGGGAGCTGTTTTTT.

This chain links TRBV2 with TRBJ2-1, with 9 nucleotides matching TRBD2. From germline, CDR1 is SNHLY and CDR2 FYNNEI. Losses at the gene ends were 2 bases for V and 3 bases for J; bases not matched to a gene: 2. CDR3 length equals 15 residues. In DNA, the CDR3 is TGTGCCAGCAGTGAACTAGCGGGATTCTACAATGAGCAGTTCTTC. Its translation: CASSELAGFYNEQFF.

This clonotype was seen at least ten times. Written as DNA, the CDR3 is TGCAGTGCTAGAGATTTGACAGCAACTAATGAAAAACTGTTTTTT. Its translation: CSARDLTATNEKLFF. The chain recombines TRBV20-1 with TRBJ1-4; maybe TRBD1 (5 bases). Trimming took off 0 bases at V and 0 bases at J, with 8 bases between the two ends. Germline V lookup: CDR1 DFQATT, CDR2 SNEGSKA (reference sequence). The CDR3 sequence is 15 residues long.

This clonotype was observed at least ten times. The rearrangement uses TRBV5-1 and TRBJ1-1, with D uncertain. There are 14 residues in the CDR3. The V end was cut by 0 bases, the J end by 0 bases, with 6 bases between. Looked up from germline, CDR1 is SGHRS and CDR2 is YFSETQ. CDR3 in DNA: TGCGCCAGCAGCTTGGTACAGCTGAACACTGAAGCTTTCTTT. It specifies CASSLVQLNTEAFF.

This clonotype was counted ten times or more. The chain uses TRBV2 and TRBJ1-2; D may be TRBD1 (6 bases). Trimming took 6 bases from V and 0 from J, leaving 8 bases between them. Germline V gives CDR1 SNHLY, CDR2 FYNNEI. This CDR3 comprises 13 residues. The CDR3 loop reads CASRGDTNYGYTF. The CDR3 nucleotides are TGTGCCAGCAGGGGGGACACTAACTATGGCTACACCTTC.

This clonotype has ten or more counts. The V and J genes are TRBV24-1 and TRBJ2-3, with D perhaps TRBD1 (6 bases). This CDR3 contains 16 residues. The germline gives CDR1 KGHDR, CDR2 SFDVKD. The V end lost 0 bases, the J end lost 2 bases, and 11 bases lay between the germline ends. The CDR3 DNA follows: TGTGCCACCAGTGATTTGGCAGGGGCGAACACAGATACGCAGTATTTT. Protein sequence: CATSDLAGANTDTQYF.

This clonotype showed up many times. The chain carries TRBV28 and TRBJ1-1, with D hard to call. V gave up 1 base and J gave up 6 bases, with 6 bases separating them. CDR3 length equals 12 residues. Per the germline V gene, CDR1 is MDHEN and CDR2 is SYDVKM. The CDR3 is CASSLSRPEAFF. The CDR3 bases are TGTGCCAGCAGTTTATCCCGGCCTGAAGCTTTCTTT.

This clonotype has more than one count but fewer than ten. A read error is possible here, since a much larger clone lies one base away. The chain combines TRBV11-2 with TRBJ2-7, with 11 bases identical to TRBD2. Germline loops: CDR1 SGHAT, CDR2 FQNNGV. This CDR3 is 15 amino acids long. The V segment lost 1 base and the J segment 2 bases; nucleotides outside the gene matches: 1. CDR3 sequence: CASSLASGGPYEQYF. For the CDR3, the DNA is TGTGCCAGCAGCTTAGCTAGCGGGGGGCCCTACGAGCAGTACTTC.

This clonotype showed up many times. The chain is built from TRBV5-1 and TRBJ1-1; no reliable D call. Germline assignment: CDR1 SGHRS and CDR2 YFSETQ. The V and J ends lost 4 bases and 8 bases respectively, with 12 bases between them. This CDR3 contains 12 residues. CDR3 sequence (DNA): TGCGCCAGCAGCCATCCGAAAGGCGAAGCTTTCTTT. Translation gives CASSHPKGEAFF.

This clonotype was seen a handful of times. The chain joins TRBV7-9 to TRBJ2-5; D may be TRBD1 (6 bases). The germline V gene has CDR1 SEHNR and CDR2 FQNEAQ (reference sequence). The CDR3 has 15 residues. Trimming pared 3 bases from V and 2 bases from J, leaving 13 bases between. CDR3 nucleotides: TGTGCCAGCAGCTTCCGACAGGTCGCACAAGAGACCCAGTACTTC. Translated, it gives CASSFRQVAQETQYF.

This clonotype was seen ten or more times. The rearrangement uses TRBV3-1 and TRBJ1-5, with D tentatively TRBD1 (5 bases). The CDR3 spans 15 residues. Trimming removed 0 bases at V and 5 bases at J, with 11 bases between. The germline CDR1 and CDR2 sequences are LGHDT and YNNKEL (reference sequence). CDR3 sequence reads: CASSQDGGTYQPQHF. The CDR3 region has the DNA TGTGCCAGCAGCCAAGATGGAGGGACCTATCAGCCCCAGCATTTT.

Ten or more counts support this clonotype. V usage is TRBV9 and J usage is TRBJ1-3; D call uncertain. CDR3 length: 12 amino acids. The germline gives CDR1 SGDLS, CDR2 YYNGEE. V lost 6 bases to trimming and J lost 1 base, with 5 bases between them. CDR3 sequence: CASTNSGNTIYF. CDR3 DNA: TGTGCCAGCACGAATTCTGGAAACACCATATATTTT.

There are many counts of this clonotype. V is TRBV7-8 and J is TRBJ1-4; 9 nucleotides match TRBD1. The CDR3 has 18 residues. Per germline, CDR1 SGHVS and CDR2 FQNEAQ. V was clipped by 4 bases and J by 6 bases; unmatched bases: 15. The CDR3 protein is CASSSLSLTGGPDEKLFF. In DNA form, the CDR3 reads TGTGCCAGCAGCTCTCTCTCCCTTACAGGGGGCCCAGATGAAAAACTGTTTTTT.